Following are 17 T cell receptor beta chains from one sample sequenced in a study of T cells in localized non-small cell lung cancer. The table came from immunoSEQ multiplex PCR; TCRdb's copy has only in-frame clones and leaves some out. This sample has approximately 30,000 clones, with around 90% found just once. The specimen was peripheral blood mononuclear cells, collected before any cancer treatment. The receptors derive from a woman aged 35-70 years with stage III lung adenocarcinoma.

V is TRBV25-1 and J is TRBJ1-5, with D hard to call. Germline V gene data show CDR1 as MGHDK and CDR2 as SYGVNS. The CDR3 is 13 amino acids. Deletions cut 1 base from V and 2 bases from J, with 3 bases between. The CDR3 is CASSEWGNQPQHF. CDR3 DNA sequence: TGTGCCAGCAGTGAATGGGGCAATCAGCCCCAGCATTTT.

V gene TRBV19 combines with J gene TRBJ2-1, with D hard to call. Trimming took 4 bases from V and 4 from J, leaving 14 bases between them. Germline-derived CDR1 and CDR2 are LNHDA and SQIVND (reference sequence). The CDR3 spans 15 residues. The CDR3 DNA follows: TGTGCCAGTAGTAGTAAGGTCGGTTTGTACAATGAGCAGTTCTTC. It encodes CASSSKVGLYNEQFF.

The gene calls are TRBV30 and TRBJ1-2; no reliable D call. There are 13 residues in the CDR3. V was clipped by 0 bases and J by 8 bases, with 13 bases between them. CDR1 GTSNPN and CDR2 SVGIG come from the germline V gene (reference sequence). Here the CDR3 DNA reads TGTGCCTGGAGTGTAAGACTTGGGGAGGGCTACACCTTC. Translating it yields CAWSVRLGEGYTF.

The rearrangement joins TRBV11-1 to TRBJ1-2; D unclear. Germline lookup yields CDR1 SGHAT and CDR2 FQDESV (reference sequence). V was shortened by 1 base and J by 2 bases, with 8 bases between the two germline ends. The CDR3 loop spans 14 amino acids. The chain's CDR3 is CASSLVGPNYGYTF. For the CDR3, the DNA is TGTGCCAGCAGCTTAGTAGGACCAAACTATGGCTACACCTTC.

This CDR3 is CASSPGTSGTPYEQYF. In nucleotides, the CDR3 is TGTGCCAGCAGCCCAGGGACTAGCGGGACCCCCTACGAGCAGTACTTC. This chain links TRBV13 with TRBJ2-7, with TRBD2 matching 13 bases. V shed 5 bases and J 2 bases; nucleotides not matched to a gene: 6. This CDR3 is 16 amino acids long. Per germline, CDR1 PRHDT and CDR2 FYEKMQ (reference sequence).

This chain joins TRBV25-1 and TRBJ2-7, with a possible D match to TRBD1 (6 bases). V dropped 5 bases and J dropped 5 bases, with 16 bases sitting between them. This CDR3 region has 14 residues. CDR1 and CDR2 (germline): MGHDK, SYGVNS. CDR3 protein: CASSPPGQAHEQYF. The CDR3, as DNA: TGTGCCAGCAGTCCTCCGGGACAAGCCCACGAGCAGTACTTC.

The CDR3 DNA reads TGTGCCAGCAGCGTAGAGGGAGCCTCTGGAAACACCATATATTTT. Translation: CASSVEGASGNTIYF. The J gene is TRBJ1-3, the V gene TRBV9; D call uncertain. V lost 0 bases, J lost 0 bases, and 7 bases lay in between. The CDR3 extends over 15 amino acids. Germline lookup yields CDR1 SGDLS and CDR2 YYNGEE.

The chain uses TRBV29-1 and TRBJ2-3, with 12 bases that match TRBD2. Germline V gene sequence: CDR1 SQVTM, CDR2 ANQGSEA. J was trimmed by 1 base and V by 2 bases; bases with no gene match: 7. This CDR3 region has 17 residues. CDR3 in DNA: TGCAGCGTTGAAACCGGGACTAGCGGGCCGCGCACAGATACGCAGTATTTT. As protein: CSVETGTSGPRTDTQYF.

The rearrangement joins TRBV29-1 to TRBJ2-3; 7 positions agree with TRBD2. Per the germline V gene, CDR1 is SQVTM and CDR2 is ANQGSEA. The CDR3 is 15 residues long. The V segment lost 0 bases and the J segment 1 base; nucleotides outside the gene matches: 4. CDR3 DNA: TGCAGCGTTGAAGAGAGGGCGGGAGGCACAGATACGCAGTATTTT. Translating gives CSVEERAGGTDTQYF.

The chain couples TRBV23-1 to TRBJ1-1; possibly TRBD1 for D (5 bases). TRBV23-1 belongs to the ORF category, with a function that is uncertain. The CDR3 consists of 14 residues. Trimming stripped 4 bases from V and 1 base from J, with 10 bases between. The CDR3 sequence is CASSPRDQNTEAFF. CDR3 DNA sequence: TGCGCCAGCAGTCCCCGGGACCAGAACACTGAAGCTTTCTTT.

The chain joins TRBV6-1 to TRBJ1-2; 7 nucleotides align to TRBD1. V shed 6 bases, J shed 8 bases, and the junction held 12 bases outside the gene matches. The CDR3 has 14 amino acids. In germline, CDR1 is MNHNS, CDR2 SASEGT. The CDR3, as DNA: TGTGCCAGCAGCCCTCCACAGACAGGGCTAGGCTACACCTTC. Translation: CASSPPQTGLGYTF.

This chain connects TRBV6-7 to TRBJ2-3; D could derive from TRBD1 or TRBD2 (5 bases each). TRBV6-7 is noted as an ORF with a role that remains uncertain. The CDR3 runs to 17 residues. V gave up 0 bases and J gave up 0 bases, with 13 bases separating them. This CDR3 reads CASSYSRAGLSTDTQYF. Here the CDR3 DNA reads TGTGCCAGCAGTTACTCGAGGGCAGGGCTTAGCACAGATACGCAGTATTTT.

This clone has a single count. This chain uses TRBV25-1 with TRBJ1-2; perhaps TRBD1 as D (5 bases). This CDR3 comprises 15 residues. Per germline, CDR1 MGHDK and CDR2 SYGVNS. V was trimmed by 2 bases and J by 7 bases, leaving 17 bases between them. CDR3: CASSETLRDPRGYTF. The CDR3 DNA reads TGTGCCAGCAGTGAAACCCTACGGGACCCACGTGGCTACACCTTC.

The chain uses TRBV19 and TRBJ2-1; 7 nucleotides match TRBD2. Germline trimming cut 3 bases from V and 7 bases from J; bases unmatched to any gene: 21. Germline V gene data show CDR1 as LNHDA and CDR2 as SQIVND (reference sequence). The CDR3 covers 19 residues. CDR3 DNA: TGTGCCAGTAGTATCTTTCCGGGACTGGGCGGGGCGCGGGGGAATGAGCAGTTCTTC. This translates into CASSIFPGLGGARGNEQFF.

Here the CDR3 reads CASSLGGTDQETQYF. The CDR3 DNA sequence: TGTGCCAGCAGCTTAGGAGGGACCGACCAAGAGACCCAGTACTTC. This chain uses TRBV7-7 with TRBJ2-5, with D perhaps given as TRBD1 or TRBD2 (5 bases each). The V end was cut by 1 base, the J end by 0 bases, with 9 bases between. The germline V gene encodes CDR1 SSHAT and CDR2 FNYEAQ (reference sequence). The CDR3 length is 15 residues.

V and J are TRBV7-6 and TRBJ2-7, with 11 bases lining up with TRBD2. CDR3 length: 17 residues. After removal of 5 bases from V and 6 bases from J, the junction contained 15 bases not matched to a gene. The germline gives CDR1 SGHVS, CDR2 FNYEAQ. CDR3: CASSPGVAGGLRFEQYF. DNA for the CDR3: TGTGCCAGCAGCCCCGGGGTAGCGGGAGGGCTTCGGTTCGAGCAGTACTTC.

The genes are TRBV5-4 and TRBJ2-1; 8 nucleotides agree with TRBD1. Losses at the gene ends were 4 bases for V and 0 bases for J; bases not matched to a gene: 6. In germline, CDR1 is SGHNT, CDR2 YYREEE (reference sequence). This CDR3 is 16 amino acids long. The CDR3 nucleotides read TGTGCCAGCAGCCGACAGGGGCGGAGCTCCTACAATGAGCAGTTCTTC. Protein sequence: CASSRQGRSSYNEQFF.